This T cell receptor beta chain appears in the sequencing data of a study of shared clonotypes between healthy human individuals. Only a few counts were recorded for this clone. Clones were read by immunoSEQ multiplex PCR, and TCRdb kept only the in-frame ones, dropping some. The sample yields some 1,100,000 clones, more than 75% seen once. Investigators divided CD4+ cells into CD45RA+ naive and CD45RA-negative memory subsets. Sequencing input: memory CD4+ T cells from PBMCs. Subset reported: CD45RA-negative fraction. The TCR sequence derives from a young man in good health. Some clones in this sample may be carry-over from other donors' samples.

Here the CDR3 reads CVRSPYLRAHEQYF. The CDR3 region has the DNA TGTGTCAGAAGCCCTTACCTCAGGGCCCACGAGCAGTACTTC. This rearrangement joins TRBV7-5 to TRBJ2-7; the table calls TRBD1, which could not be checked here. TRBV7-5 counts as a pseudogene. The CDR3 is 14 residues long.